The 24 T cell receptor beta chains given below trace back to one sample, sequenced in a study of radiotherapy plus CTLA-4 blockade in lung cancer. Some clones are missing from TCRdb's copy, which holds only in-frame ones; the method was immunoSEQ multiplex PCR. Of about 66,000 clones detected, around 81% appear once; the ten largest clones hold roughly 3.9%. Source: peripheral blood, taken from a patient treated with radiotherapy plus ipilimumab. These receptors originate from a human donor with non-small cell lung cancer who had a partial response to radiotherapy plus ipilimumab.

The chain joins TRBV7-3 to TRBJ2-1; TRBD2 aligns across 9 bases. V trimming: 5 bases; J trimming: 10 bases; junction bases outside the gene matches: 9. There are 14 residues in the CDR3. CDR1 and CDR2 from the germline V gene are SGHTA and FQGTGA. In DNA form, the CDR3 reads TGTGCCAGCAGCGCGACTAGCGGTTACGGGGAGCAGTTCTTC. This codes for CASSATSGYGEQFF.

V gene TRBV7-9 combines with J gene TRBJ1-5; TRBD1 matches at 11 bases. CDR1 SEHNR and CDR2 FQNEAQ come from the germline V gene (reference sequence). V dropped 5 bases and J dropped 0; count of bases not matched to a gene: 3. The CDR3 is 16 amino acids. The CDR3: CASSVGTGGSNQPQHF. The CDR3 bases are TGTGCCAGCAGCGTCGGGACAGGGGGTAGCAATCAGCCCCAGCATTTT.

This clone was found a few times. The chain recombines TRBV9 with TRBJ2-3; TRBD2 aligns across 8 bases. This CDR3 has 15 residues. In germline, CDR1 is SGDLS, CDR2 YYNGEE. Losses at the gene ends were 4 bases for V and 2 bases for J; bases not matched to a gene: 6. The CDR3 spells CASSPIAGHTDTQYF. CDR3 in DNA: TGTGCCAGCAGCCCAATAGCGGGACACACAGATACGCAGTATTTT.

The chain carries TRBV10-3 and TRBJ1-3; tentatively, D is TRBD1 (5 bases). Germline CDR1 and CDR2: ENHRY and SYGVKD. The CDR3 covers 14 residues. Trimming shortened V by 11 bases and J by 1 base, and 15 bases separated the two germline ends. CDR3 DNA sequence: TGTGCCTCGGGGGTTGGGGGTTCTGGAAACACCATATATTTT. It is translated as CASGVGGSGNTIYF.

This chain connects TRBV19 to TRBJ2-7; 7 bases are a match to TRBD1. The CDR3 is 14 residues long. V lost 4 bases and J lost 2; bases outside the gene matches: 5. Germline-derived CDR1 and CDR2 are LNHDA and SQIVND (reference sequence). CDR3 loop: CASSTRQGPYEQYF. For the CDR3, the DNA is TGTGCCAGTAGTACCAGACAGGGCCCCTACGAGCAGTACTTC.

This clone was found once. This chain connects TRBV19 to TRBJ1-4; D uncertain. The CDR3 totals 15 residues. V lost 5 bases, J lost 0 bases, and 10 bases lay in between. Germline-derived CDR1 and CDR2 are LNHDA and SQIVND (reference sequence). DNA of the CDR3: TGTGCCAGTAGTCGAGGGTTTTCAACTAATGAAAAACTGTTTTTT. Residues: CASSRGFSTNEKLFF.

This chain links TRBV28 with TRBJ1-5, with 9 bases aligning to TRBD1. In germline, CDR1 is MDHEN, CDR2 SYDVKM. V lost 8 bases and J lost 4; bases outside the gene matches: 12. CDR3 length: 16 residues. The CDR3 coding sequence is TGTGCCAGCCGTACGCGCGGGACAGGGCGAAATCAGCCCCAGCATTTT. Its protein is CASRTRGTGRNQPQHF. Full variable domain (remainder filled in from reference TRBV28 and TRBJ1-5): DVKVTQSSRYLVKRTGEKVFLECVQDMDHENMFWYRQDPGLGLRLIYFSYDVKMKEKGDIPEGYSVSREKKERFSLILESASTNQTSMYLCASRTRGTGRNQPQHFGDGTRLSIL.

The CDR3 loop reads CASSQGLAGTQETQYF. CDR3 in DNA: TGTGCCAGCAGCCAGGGACTAGCGGGAACCCAAGAGACCCAGTACTTC. J is TRBJ2-5 and V is TRBV13, with 13 bases aligning to TRBD2. The length of the CDR3 is 16 residues. CDR1 and CDR2 from the germline V gene are PRHDT and FYEKMQ (reference sequence). Germline trimming cut 5 bases from V and 1 base from J; bases unmatched to any gene: 4.

This clone was seen a few times. V usage is TRBV5-1 and J usage is TRBJ2-2; 8 positions match TRBD1. V shed 0 bases, J shed 8 bases, and the junction held 6 bases outside the gene matches. CDR1 and CDR2 from the germline V gene are SGHRS and YFSETQ. The CDR3 contains 15 residues. CDR3 sequence (DNA): TGCGCCAGCAGCTTGGAGGGACAGGAGTTGGGGGAGCTGTTTTTT. It codes for CASSLEGQELGELFF.

The sample holds a few counts of this clone. The junction does not match germline at one end; this may be a read error. V is TRBV28 and J is TRBJ2-7; TRBD2 aligns across 14 bases. The CDR3 covers 17 residues. Germline lookup yields CDR1 MDHEN and CDR2 SYDVKM. The CDR3: CASRSLTSGRASHEQYF. The CDR3 nucleotides read TGTGCCAGCAGATCCCTGACTAGCGGGAGGGCCTCCCACGAGCAGTACTTC.

The genes are TRBV7-9 and TRBJ1-2, with 9 bases matching TRBD1. The V gene's germline CDR1 is SEHNR and CDR2 FQNEAQ (reference sequence). Unmatched junction bases numbered 5, after V lost 5 bases and J lost 4 bases. The CDR3 has 14 residues. The CDR3, as DNA: TGTGCCAGCAGCAGCGGGACAGGGACCTATGGCTACACCTTC. Protein product: CASSSGTGTYGYTF.

The gene calls are TRBV2 and TRBJ1-2; 7 positions match TRBD1. The CDR3 contains 16 residues. V gave up 2 bases and J gave up 1 base; unmatched junction bases: 7. The germline V gene encodes CDR1 SNHLY and CDR2 FYNNEI. CDR3: CASSESGTVNNYGYTF. CDR3 in DNA: TGTGCCAGCAGTGAATCTGGGACAGTTAATAACTATGGCTACACCTTC.

As for this clone: Sequence at one end of the junction differs from germline and may be a read error. This chain uses TRBV6-4 with TRBJ2-1, with 12 bases that match TRBD1. Germline V CDR1 and CDR2: MRHNA, SNTAGT. The CDR3 is made up of 11 amino acids. The DNA for the CDR3 is TGTGCCAGCAGTGACGGGACAGGGGGCGTCTTC. This sequence encodes CASSDGTGGVF.

This chain connects TRBV7-3 to TRBJ2-1, with D hard to call. Trimming pared 5 bases from V and 0 bases from J, leaving 14 bases between. In germline, CDR1 is SGHTA, CDR2 FQGTGA. The CDR3 is 16 amino acids. CDR3 region: CASSPPGPTSYNEQFF. The CDR3 nucleotides are TGTGCCAGCAGCCCCCCCGGTCCTACCTCCTACAATGAGCAGTTCTTC.

This clone was counted once. This sequence joins TRBV10-3 and TRBJ1-1; D might be TRBD1 (5 bases). Germline V lookup: CDR1 ENHRY, CDR2 SYGVKD. The CDR3 is 13 amino acids. V lost 4 bases and J 2 bases, leaving 8 bases between the germline ends. CDR3 protein: CAISVGGNTEAFF. In nucleotides, the CDR3 is TGTGCCATCAGTGTGGGGGGAAACACTGAAGCTTTCTTT.

The genes are TRBV9 and TRBJ2-1; tentatively, D is TRBD2 (6 bases). This CDR3 contains 16 residues. Per germline, CDR1 SGDLS and CDR2 YYNGEE. V gave up 0 bases and J gave up 4 bases, with 14 bases separating them. The CDR3 nucleotides are TGTGCCAGCAGCGTAGGGCGGGAAAGGGCTTACAATGAGCAGTTCTTC. It specifies CASSVGRERAYNEQFF.

This clone was observed a few times. This chain connects TRBV5-1 to TRBJ2-2; tentatively, D is TRBD2 (5 bases). The germline V gene encodes CDR1 SGHRS and CDR2 YFSETQ. The germline V and J ends were trimmed by 0 bases and 4 bases, with 10 bases remaining between them. CDR3 size: 15 residues. The CDR3 bases are TGCGCCAGCAGCTTGGCCCGGGAACCCACCGGGGAGCTGTTTTTT. This translates into CASSLAREPTGELFF.

This sequence joins TRBV5-6 and TRBJ2-1; TRBD2 aligns across 8 bases. The CDR3 is made up of 13 amino acids. Trimming removed 4 bases from V and 9 bases from J; junction bases left unmatched: 6. Germline V lookup: CDR1 SGHDT, CDR2 YYEEEE. The CDR3 bases are TGTGCCAGCAGCCCGACTAGCGCCGGTGAGCAGTTCTTC. Its translation: CASSPTSAGEQFF.

The CDR3 DNA sequence: TGTGCCAGCAGCTTAGGCGGGACGCTCGGGGCCAACGTCCTGACTTTC. Residues: CASSLGGTLGANVLTF. The V call is TRBV7-2, the J call TRBJ2-6; the D gene is possibly TRBD2 (6 bases). Germline lookup yields CDR1 SGHTA and CDR2 FQGNSA. V dropped 1 base and J dropped 4 bases, with 11 bases sitting between them. The CDR3 loop spans 16 amino acids.

The rearrangement links TRBV18 to TRBJ2-2, with D possibly being TRBD2 (6 bases). This CDR3 region has 16 residues. The V gene's germline CDR1 is KGHSH and CDR2 LQKENI. Deletions cut 3 bases from V and 3 bases from J, with 14 bases between. The CDR3 loop reads CASSPRIAEDTGELFF. Written as DNA, the CDR3 is TGTGCCAGCTCACCTAGAATAGCGGAGGACACCGGGGAGCTGTTTTTT.

The sample holds one count of this clone. The chain joins TRBV7-2 to TRBJ2-5; possibly TRBD1 for D (6 bases). The J call is doubtful: the DNA matches TRBJ2-7 better. Germline CDR1 and CDR2: SGHTA and FQGNSA. CDR3 length: 13 residues. CDR3 loop: CASSLASGVEQYF. Here the CDR3 DNA reads TGTGCCAGCAGCTTAGCCTCAGGGGTCGAGCAGTACTTC.

V is TRBV18 and J is TRBJ1-1; D gene ambiguous. Germline V gene data show CDR1 as KGHSH and CDR2 as LQKENI. V lost 1 base and J lost 1, with 10 bases in between. The CDR3 is 15 amino acids. The CDR3 loop reads CASSPRSEKNTEAFF. The CDR3 nucleotides are TGTGCCAGCTCACCACGCAGCGAAAAGAACACTGAAGCTTTCTTT.

CDR3 bases: TGTGCCAGCAGTTTATTGACAGGGGGCTATGGCTACACCTTC. This encodes CASSLLTGGYGYTF. The chain recombines TRBV27 with TRBJ1-2, with 9 nucleotides matching TRBD1. The CDR3 consists of 14 residues. In germline, CDR1 is MNHEY, CDR2 SMNVEV (reference sequence). J was trimmed by 4 bases and V by 1 base; bases with no gene match: 1.

The chain has TRBV9 and TRBJ2-1; TRBD2 matches 11 bases. Germline loops: CDR1 SGDLS, CDR2 YYNGEE. The CDR3 contains 15 residues. The ends lost 4 bases at V and 7 bases at J; junction bases unmatched: 7. The CDR3 reads CASSFTSGSSNEQFF. The CDR3 region has the DNA TGTGCCAGCAGCTTTACTAGCGGGAGTAGTAATGAGCAGTTCTTC. The full variable domain, in which reference TRBV9 and TRBJ2-1 provide the parts outside the CDR3, is DSGVTQTPKHLITATGQRVTLRCSPRSGDLSVYWYQQSLDQGLQFLIQYYNGEERAKGNILERFSAQQFPDLHSELNLSSLELGDSALYFCASSFTSGSSNEQFFGPGTRLTVL.